The 11 T cell receptor beta chains listed next were all sequenced from one sample in a study of control samples from healthy donors and cancer patients. The method was immunoSEQ multiplex PCR; TCRdb's version includes in-frame clones alone and lacks a portion of them. The sample lists roughly 130,000 clones, more than 70% occurring once. Source material: blood. These TCRs come from a man in his forties or fifties in good health.

V is TRBV10-1 and J is TRBJ2-1, with D perhaps assigned TRBD1 or TRBD2 (5 bases each). Trimming took off 3 bases at V and 0 bases at J, with 9 bases between the two ends. This CDR3 region has 15 residues. Per germline, CDR1 WNHNN and CDR2 SYGVQD (reference sequence). CDR3 loop: CASSDPGSSYNEQFF. The CDR3 region has the DNA TGCGCCAGCAGTGATCCAGGGAGCTCCTACAATGAGCAGTTCTTC.

The rearrangement joins TRBV19 to TRBJ2-2, with a tentative D call TRBD1 (6 bases). In germline, CDR1 is LNHDA, CDR2 SQIVND (reference sequence). Between the trimmed V and J ends, which lost 6 bases and 6 bases, there was a span of 14 bases. This CDR3 spans 14 amino acids. The chain's CDR3 is CASRRIGGAGELFF. CDR3 coding DNA: TGTGCCAGTAGACGGATTGGGGGCGCCGGGGAGCTGTTTTTT.

The chain couples TRBV5-8 to TRBJ2-7; the D gene is possibly TRBD1 (6 bases). Per the germline V gene, CDR1 is SGHTS and CDR2 is YDEGEE. V lost 4 bases, J lost 0 bases, and 11 bases lay in between. The CDR3 loop spans 14 amino acids. The CDR3 here is CASSRGDNSYEQYF. Written as DNA, the CDR3 is TGTGCCAGCAGCCGAGGGGACAACTCCTACGAGCAGTACTTC.

V is TRBV19 and J is TRBJ2-1, with TRBD1 matching 7 bases. The CDR3 is made up of 16 amino acids. With V trimmed by 3 bases and J by 8 bases, 13 bases remained unmatched. In germline, CDR1 is LNHDA, CDR2 SQIVND (reference sequence). The CDR3 DNA is TGTGCCAGTAGTATCGGGCAGGGGGTTGTTGACGATGAGCAGTTCTTC. Its translation: CASSIGQGVVDDEQFF. The full variable domain, in which reference TRBV19 and TRBJ2-1 provide the parts outside the CDR3, is DGGITQSPKYLFRKEGQNVTLSCEQNLNHDAMYWYRQDPGQGLRLIYYSQIVNDFQKGDIAEGYSVSREKKESFPLTVTSAQKNPTAFYLCASSIGQGVVDDEQFFGPGTRLTVL.

The chain recombines TRBV5-1 with TRBJ1-5; possible D gene TRBD1, 6 bases. This CDR3 spans 16 amino acids. Trimming shortened V by 4 bases and J by 2 bases, and 16 bases separated the two germline ends. Looked up from germline, CDR1 is SGHRS and CDR2 is YFSETQ. This chain's CDR3 is CASSKGTLDGNQPQHF. CDR3 DNA: TGCGCCAGCAGCAAGGGGACATTGGATGGCAATCAGCCCCAGCATTTT. The full variable domain, its missing parts supplied by reference TRBV5-1 and TRBJ1-5, is KAGVTQTPRYLIKTRGQQVTLSCSPISGHRSVSWYQQTPGQGLQFLFEYFSETQRNKGNFPGRFSGRQFSNSRSEMNVSTLELGDSALYLCASSKGTLDGNQPQHFGDGTRLSIL.

This chain connects TRBV7-9 to TRBJ1-1, with unresolved D. CDR1 and CDR2 (germline): SEHNR, FQNEAQ (reference sequence). The CDR3 is made up of 12 amino acids. Trimming took off 1 base at V and 11 bases at J, with 11 bases between the two ends. CDR3 bases: TGTGCCAGCAGCTTAGAAAGTGGCTATGCTTTCTTT. Translation gives CASSLESGYAFF.

The rearrangement joins TRBV19 to TRBJ2-2; tentative D call: TRBD1 (5 bases). The germline gives CDR1 LNHDA, CDR2 SQIVND (reference sequence). The CDR3 loop spans 19 amino acids. V lost 5 bases, J lost 3 bases, and 25 bases lay in between. CDR3 nucleotides: TGTGCCAGTAGTCTCGAAGACAGCTTTAGGGGCGAGTACACCGGGGAGCTGTTTTTT. Protein sequence: CASSLEDSFRGEYTGELFF.

The V call is TRBV12-3 or TRBV12-4, the J call TRBJ2-2; no clear D gene. This CDR3 comprises 11 residues. V lost 6 bases and J 11 bases, leaving 10 bases between the germline ends. The chain's CDR3 is CASSTRAELFF. The CDR3 DNA sequence: TGTGCCAGCAGCACCCGAGCCGAGCTGTTTTTT.

The chain carries TRBV19 and TRBJ1-4; maybe TRBD1 (5 bases). Germline V gene lookup returns CDR1 LNHDA and CDR2 SQIVND (reference sequence). Trimming removed 8 bases at V and 2 bases at J, with 27 bases between. The CDR3 has 19 residues. In nucleotides, the CDR3 is TGTGCCAGTTCATACAAACTGGGACCCCAGGGATCCACTAATGAAAAACTGTTTTTT. This translates into CASSYKLGPQGSTNEKLFF.

This chain uses TRBV5-1 with TRBJ2-5, with D perhaps being TRBD1 or TRBD2 (6 bases each). CDR3 length: 16 residues. Trimming stripped 3 bases from V and 4 bases from J, with 19 bases between. Germline V lookup: CDR1 SGHRS, CDR2 YFSETQ. The CDR3 spells CASSWRGSPFPETQYF. CDR3 in DNA: TGCGCCAGCAGCTGGAGGGGGAGCCCGTTCCCAGAGACCCAGTACTTC.

This chain uses TRBV5-6 with TRBJ2-3, with TRBD2 as a possible D gene (5 bases). Trimming took off 2 bases at V and 2 bases at J, with 15 bases between the two ends. Germline CDR1 is SGHDT and CDR2 is YYEEEE. The CDR3 covers 16 residues. The CDR3 loop reads CASSLTGNIDTDTQYF. DNA for the CDR3: TGTGCCAGCAGCTTAACCGGGAACATAGACACAGATACGCAGTATTTT.